The sequence of this T cell receptor (beta chain) was determined in a study of blood T cell repertoires in COVID-19. Looking at the study overall: From the United States, Italy and Spain came samples of acute and convalescent COVID-19. T cells, B-cell-depleted T cells, or PBMCs supplied cDNA or gDNA.

With 5 bases clipped from V and 8 bases from J, the junction kept 2 bases outside the gene matches. The CDR3 spans 12 residues. Germline V gene lookup returns CDR1 SGHAT and CDR2 FQNNGV. In the study's own analysis: Reference gene primer amplification in the assay estimated nucleated cell counts. Clones were sequenced by immunoSEQ multiplex PCR, and TCRdb holds only the in-frame ones, with some missing. From that table come the V and J calls and clone size; the DNA was used to work out D and trimming. Of about 240,000 clones listed, around four fifths are singletons. The chain joins TRBV11-2 to TRBJ2-1, with 8 bases identical to TRBD1. Sequencing input: peripheral blood. This TCR was recovered from a woman aged 80 or older with COVID-19, enrolled during active disease. In nucleotides, the CDR3 is TGTGCCAGCAGCCCGGGACAGGATGAGCAGTTCTTC. Protein sequence: CASSPGQDEQFF.